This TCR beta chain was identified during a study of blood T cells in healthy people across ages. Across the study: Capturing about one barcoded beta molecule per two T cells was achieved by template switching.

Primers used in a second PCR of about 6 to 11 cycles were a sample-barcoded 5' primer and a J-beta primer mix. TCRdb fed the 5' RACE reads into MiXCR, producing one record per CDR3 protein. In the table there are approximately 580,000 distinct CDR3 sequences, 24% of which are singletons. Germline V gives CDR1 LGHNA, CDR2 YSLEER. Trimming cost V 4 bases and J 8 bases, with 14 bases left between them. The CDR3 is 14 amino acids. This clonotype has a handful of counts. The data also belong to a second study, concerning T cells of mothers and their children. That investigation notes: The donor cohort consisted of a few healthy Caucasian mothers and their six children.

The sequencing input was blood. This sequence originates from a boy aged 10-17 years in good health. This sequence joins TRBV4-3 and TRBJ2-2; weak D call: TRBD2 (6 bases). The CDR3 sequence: CASSPGTVNGELFF. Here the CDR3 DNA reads TGCGCCAGCAGCCCCGGGACTGTCAATGGGGAGCTGTTTTTT.